The sequence of this TCR beta chain was determined in a study of memory CD4+ T cells and cytomegalovirus serostatus. About the research overall: Donors were healthy Belgian adults, about ten CMV seropositive and under 30 seronegative. General study points: CMV serostatus prediction reached median AUC 0.95, or 0.91 with US-trained model. Of 164 reported CMV TCRbeta sequences, 67 were found in memory CD4+ repertoires.

Note on this clone: Its antigen is still unknown.

The method was immunoSEQ multiplex PCR; TCRdb's version includes in-frame clones alone and lacks a portion of them. The sample carries roughly 86,000 clones, 75% to 90% recorded once. Trimming removed 2 bases at V and 0 bases at J, with 13 bases between. CDR1 is SGHRS, CDR2 YFSETQ, per germline. The CDR3 is made up of 16 amino acids. The sort gate was single viable CD3+CD4+CD8-CD45RO+ cells for memory CD4+ T cells. Input material: memory CD4+ T cells from blood. The chain links TRBV5-1 to TRBJ2-3; D might be TRBD1 or TRBD2, each matching 6 bases. The sequence came from an adult in good health and CMV-seropositive. This CDR3 is CASSLGGSTSTDTQYF. The CDR3 DNA follows: TGCGCCAGCAGCTTAGGGGGGTCGACTAGCACAGATACGCAGTATTTT.